This TCR beta chain was identified in a study of T cells in Graves' hyperthyroidism and ophthalmopathy. CDR3 length: 16 residues. J lost 7 bases, V lost 0 bases, and 8 bases had no gene match. TCR beta CDR3 regions were amplified from RNA transcripts. RT-PCR in the first round (using the HTBI primer set) targeted the TCR CDR3. Each CDR3 protein gets one entry after TCRdb re-called the multiplex PCR reads with MiXCR. Of 650,000 to 800,000 distinct CDR3 sequences listed, nearly 45% are singletons. This clonotype was picked up a small number of times. Its antigen is not identified. The study, taken as a whole, reports: It was a median about 6 months before onset that the model predicted ophthalmopathy.

The chain carries TRBV12-3 or TRBV12-4 and TRBJ1-2, with 10 bases aligning to TRBD1. The specimen sequenced was peripheral blood or thyroid tissue (not recorded which). The source of this sequence is an adult man with Graves' disease, either hyperthyroidism or ophthalmopathy (not recorded which). In DNA form, the CDR3 reads TGTGCCAGCAGTTTAGCGGGGACAGGGGACAATATTGGCTACACCTTC. Its translation is CASSLAGTGDNIGYTF.